This TCR beta chain originates from a study of beta chain features in type 1 diabetes. Across the whole study: What patients shared with healthy donors was a similar profile of age, gender and cell yields. The number of sorted cells examined across all samples was around 110 million.

As regards this clone: The target antigen is unknown.

Notes on the study in general: There was a moderate but significant shortening of TCRB CDR3s in all four CD4+ subsets of Type 1 diabetes patients. Whether TCRB rearrangement is influenced by HLA type was left unresolved in this analysis. Since sequencing was performed on cDNA, cells with high TCR expression could be over-represented.

Expressed TCRB transcripts were sequenced because the isolated RNA had all been reverse transcribed beforehand. The table came from immunoSEQ multiplex PCR; TCRdb's copy has only in-frame clones and leaves some out. The sample records some 330,000 clones, approximately 12% being singletons. V shed 4 bases and J 6 bases; nucleotides not matched to a gene: 6. The germline V gene has CDR1 GTSNPN and CDR2 SVGIG (reference sequence). The length of the CDR3 is 13 residues. The TCR sequence derives from a woman aged 18-29 years with type 1 diabetes. The sequencing input was naive CD4+ T cells from blood. The chain is built from TRBV30 and TRBJ1-5, with TRBD1 matching over 7 bases. The CDR3 nucleotides read TGTGCCTGGACAGGGCAGGGGGGTCAGCCCCAGCATTTT. This gives the protein CAWTGQGGQPQHF.